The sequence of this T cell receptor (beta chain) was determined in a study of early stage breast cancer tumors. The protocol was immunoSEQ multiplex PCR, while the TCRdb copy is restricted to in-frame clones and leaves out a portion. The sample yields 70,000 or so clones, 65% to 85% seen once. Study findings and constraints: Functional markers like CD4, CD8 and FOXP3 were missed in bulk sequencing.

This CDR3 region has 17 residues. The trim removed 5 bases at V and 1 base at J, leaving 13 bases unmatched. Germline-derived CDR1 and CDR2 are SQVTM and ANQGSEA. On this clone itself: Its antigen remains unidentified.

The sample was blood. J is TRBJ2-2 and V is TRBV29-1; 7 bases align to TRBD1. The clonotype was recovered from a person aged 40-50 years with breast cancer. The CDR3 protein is CSVRLQTYRGNTGELFF. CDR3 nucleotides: TGCAGCGTTCGCCTCCAGACGTACAGGGGGAACACCGGGGAGCTGTTTTTT.